These T cell receptor beta chains were read from a single sample in a study of OX40 agonist ivuxolimab in advanced cancers. Sequenced by immunoSEQ multiplex PCR; TCRdb stores in-frame clones only, minus some. The profile shows 100,000 or so clones, 75% to 90% of them singletons. Specimen: CD4+ or CD8+ T cells sorted from blood, collected in a trial of the OX40 agonist ivuxolimab. These receptors were collected from an adult with an advanced solid tumor such as melanoma, head and neck, liver or kidney cancer. Both conserved end residues are part of each CDR3. Each record gives: J gene, clone size, V gene, CDR3 protein. Some rows mark clone size as missing; the rest say once, few, many or name a class of expanded clone.

TRBJ1-1,NA,TRBV7-2,CASSLGQGATEAFF
TRBJ2-3,NA,TRBV27,CASGLAGGRDTQYF
TRBJ2-5,NA,TRBV30,CAWSVVAGVETQYF
TRBJ2-1,NA,TRBV4-1,CASSQGGGRSSYNEQFF
TRBJ2-1,NA,TRBV29-1,CSVLFRRDEQFF
TRBJ2-1,NA,TRBV5-1,CANSFSLAGAGEQFF
TRBJ2-6,NA,TRBV2,CASSSDASSGANVLTF
TRBJ1-3,NA,TRBV28,CASSLPRIGSGNTIYF
TRBJ2-2,NA,TRBV5-6,CASSLERLAGGTGELFF
TRBJ2-3,NA,TRBV28,CASSGPDAGEMDTQYF
TRBJ1-3,NA,TRBV11-3,CASSPGQGASGNTIYF
TRBJ2-2,NA,TRBV2,CASSEADYRAATGELFF
TRBJ1-2,NA,TRBV6-5,CASSYSGDYGYTF
TRBJ1-2,NA,TRBV13,CASSWGRGAYTF
TRBJ2-3,few,TRBV10-3,CAISESTDTQYF
TRBJ1-2,NA,TRBV18,CASSPQRGGEDGYTF
TRBJ1-1,NA,TRBV6-1,CASSVTGRTEAFF
TRBJ1-2,NA,TRBV30,CAWRVGGSGKGYGYTF
TRBJ2-5,NA,TRBV18,CASSPPGQETQYF
TRBJ1-2,NA,TRBV19,CASSIGINYGYTF
TRBJ2-3,NA,TRBV7-7,CASSTGLAGTDTQYF
TRBJ1-2,NA,TRBV6-4,CASSDSRSGGYTF
TRBJ2-5,NA,TRBV4-1,CASSQMRWGETQYF
TRBJ2-3,NA,TRBV7-2,CASSLSSTSGSRDTQYF
TRBJ1-5,NA,TRBV19,CASSIDHGDQPQHF
TRBJ1-1,NA,TRBV9,CASSVGTGSTEAFF
TRBJ2-1,NA,TRBV5-1,CASSLTPHNEQFF
TRBJ1-2,NA,TRBV27,CASSAGHPVNYGYTF
TRBJ1-2,NA,TRBV25-1,CASSETGGRDGYTF
TRBJ2-4,NA,TRBV4-2,CASSQEGGNQYF
TRBJ1-2,NA,TRBV5-6,CASSSWDRGYHGYTF
TRBJ2-3,NA,TRBV4-1,CASSQTLTQRGGTDTQYF
TRBJ1-1,NA,TRBV11-3,CASSLDGINTEAFF
TRBJ1-2,NA,TRBV28,CASSSVIANYGYTF
TRBJ1-1,NA,TRBV6-5,CASSSRGDTEAFF
TRBJ2-5,once,TRBV2,CATFRDRETQYF
TRBJ1-3,few,TRBV5-1,CASSFTGNTIYF
TRBJ1-2,NA,TRBV7-2,CASSLFGYGYTF
TRBJ1-1,NA,TRBV6-1,CASSETGANTEAFF